Listed here is a single T cell receptor beta chain. Germline V CDR1 and CDR2: MNHEY, SVGAGI. The CDR3 sequence is 11 residues long. The V gene lost 9 bases and the J gene lost 7 bases, with 10 bases spanning the gap. This sample is drawn from a study of blood T cell repertoires in COVID-19. Across the whole study: Collection of acute and convalescent COVID-19 samples took place in the United States, Italy and Spain.

Methods used by the authors: Estimated nucleated cell counts came from reference gene primer amplification. Sequencing was performed with immunoSEQ multiplex PCR; in TCRdb, only in-frame clones are kept and a portion is missing. V, J and clone size derive from that table, while D and trimming were established from the DNA sequence. The table lists under 70,000 clones, approximately 89% of them singletons. The chain has TRBV6-5 and TRBJ2-1, with D perhaps matching TRBD1 (6 bases). This receptor was obtained from an older woman with acute or convalescent COVID-19. Material for sequencing was peripheral blood. The CDR3 protein is CASTGLNEQFF. The CDR3 DNA reads as TGTGCCAGTACAGGGCTGAATGAGCAGTTCTTC.